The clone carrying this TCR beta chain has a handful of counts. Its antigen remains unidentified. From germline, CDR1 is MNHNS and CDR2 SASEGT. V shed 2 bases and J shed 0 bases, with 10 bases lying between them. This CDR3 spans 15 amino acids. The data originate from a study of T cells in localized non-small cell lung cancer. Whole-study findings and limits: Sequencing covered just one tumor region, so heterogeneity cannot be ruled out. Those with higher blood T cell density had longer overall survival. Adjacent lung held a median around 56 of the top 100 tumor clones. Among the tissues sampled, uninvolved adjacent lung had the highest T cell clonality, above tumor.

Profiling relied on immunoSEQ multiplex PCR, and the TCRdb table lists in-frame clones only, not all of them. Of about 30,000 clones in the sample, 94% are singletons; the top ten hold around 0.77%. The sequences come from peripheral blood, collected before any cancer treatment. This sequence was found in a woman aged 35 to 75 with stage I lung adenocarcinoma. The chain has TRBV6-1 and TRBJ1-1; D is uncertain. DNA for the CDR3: TGTGCCAGCAGTGAATTTGGCACACTGAACACTGAAGCTTTCTTT. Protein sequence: CASSEFGTLNTEAFF.